Listed below are T cell receptor beta chains from one sample, sequenced in a study of T cell repertoires in cytomegalovirus infection. TCRdb reanalysed the reads using MiXCR and keeps one entry per CDR3 protein. The table records hundreds of thousands of distinct CDR3 sequences, roughly 16% of them present only once. Sequencing was done on a sample of PBMCs. Receptors were obtained from a human donor in good health (CMV status not recorded). Some clones in this sample may be carry-over from other donors' samples. Both conserved end residues are part of each CDR3. The order of the fields is V gene, clone size, D gene, J gene, CDR3 DNA, CDR3 protein. A D gene is named only where the DNA matches it firmly. Size is omitted from some rows. Given values are once, few, many or a class for expanded clones.

V gene: TRBV10-3; clone size: few; D gene: TRBD1; J gene: TRBJ2-3; CDR3 DNA: TGTGCCATCGGCGGACAGGGCACAGATACGCAGTATTTT; CDR3 protein: CAIGGQGTDTQYF
V gene: TRBV7-2; clone size: many; D gene: .; J gene: TRBJ1-6; CDR3 DNA: TGTGCCAGCAGCGAGAGACAGGCATATAATTCACCCCTCCACTTT; CDR3 protein: CASSERQAYNSPLHF
V gene: TRBV7-2; clone size: few; D gene: .; J gene: TRBJ2-7; CDR3 DNA: TGTGCCAGCAGGCAAAAGGGGGTGTCAGGATCGGCCTACGAGCAGTACTTC; CDR3 protein: CASRQKGVSGSAYEQYF
V gene: TRBV24-1; clone size: few; D gene: .; J gene: TRBJ2-3; CDR3 DNA: TGTGCCACCAGTGAAGACAGGCCAGATACGCAGTATTTT; CDR3 protein: CATSEDRPDTQYF
V gene: TRBV6-1; clone size: few; D gene: TRBD2; J gene: TRBJ2-4; CDR3 DNA: TGTGCCAGCCGAACTAGCGGGGGGGCCCTTGCCAAAAACATTCAGTACTTC; CDR3 protein: CASRTSGGALAKNIQYF
V gene: TRBV20-1; clone size: .; D gene: .; J gene: TRBJ1-5; CDR3 DNA: TGCAGTGCTGCCCGGGATAGCAATCAGCCCCAGCATTTT; CDR3 protein: CSAARDSNQPQHF
V gene: TRBV18; clone size: few; D gene: TRBD1; J gene: TRBJ2-6; CDR3 DNA: TGTGCCAGCTCAGAAAGGACAGGGTCTGGGGCCAACGTCCTGACTTTC; CDR3 protein: CASSERTGSGANVLTF
V gene: TRBV19; clone size: many; D gene: .; J gene: TRBJ1-4; CDR3 DNA: TGTGCCAGTGCCGGGACATTTTCGGATGAAAAACTGTTTTTT; CDR3 protein: CASAGTFSDEKLFF
V gene: TRBV12-3/TRBV12-4; clone size: few; D gene: TRBD1; J gene: TRBJ2-5; CDR3 DNA: TGTGCCAGCACTATGGACAGGGAGGAGACCCAGTACTTC; CDR3 protein: CASTMDREETQYF
V gene: TRBV7-3; clone size: many; D gene: TRBD1; J gene: TRBJ2-5; CDR3 DNA: TGTGCCAGCAGCCCGGCAGGGGGCGCGGAGACCCAGTACTTC; CDR3 protein: CASSPAGGAETQYF
V gene: TRBV19; clone size: few; D gene: TRBD1; J gene: TRBJ1-1; CDR3 DNA: TGTGCCAGTAACTCGGGACAGGGGAACACTGAAGCTTTCTTT; CDR3 protein: CASNSGQGNTEAFF
V gene: TRBV7-6; clone size: many; D gene: .; J gene: TRBJ2-3; CDR3 DNA: TGTGCCAGCAGCTTAGGCAACGGGGGGCGCACAGATACGCAGTATTTT; CDR3 protein: CASSLGNGGRTDTQYF
V gene: TRBV6-1; clone size: few; D gene: TRBD1; J gene: TRBJ2-1; CDR3 DNA: TGTGCCAGCAGGGAGGGTCGGGACAGGGTATACAATGAGCAGTTCTTC; CDR3 protein: CASREGRDRVYNEQFF
V gene: TRBV6-1; clone size: .; D gene: TRBD1; J gene: TRBJ2-1; CDR3 DNA: TGTGCCAGCAGATCGGGACAGGGAAGGGGCAATGAGCAGTTCTTC; CDR3 protein: CASRSGQGRGNEQFF
V gene: TRBV12-3/TRBV12-4; clone size: many; D gene: TRBD1; J gene: TRBJ2-7; CDR3 DNA: TGTGCCAGCAGTGCGGCCGGGACAGGGGGAGGCGAGCAGTACTTC; CDR3 protein: CASSAAGTGGGEQYF
V gene: TRBV7-8; clone size: many; D gene: .; J gene: TRBJ1-3; CDR3 DNA: TGTGCCAGCAGCTCAGAGAGCGCTACACTATCTGGAAACACCATATATTTT; CDR3 protein: CASSSESATLSGNTIYF
V gene: TRBV20-1; clone size: .; D gene: .; J gene: TRBJ2-3; CDR3 DNA: TGCAGTGCTAGTCCGTCCGGGGCGCGCGGGCTAGATACGCAGTATTTT; CDR3 protein: CSASPSGARGLDTQYF
V gene: TRBV19; clone size: few; D gene: .; J gene: TRBJ1-5; CDR3 DNA: TGTGCCAGTAGAGGGGACACTAGCAATCAGCCCCAGCATTTT; CDR3 protein: CASRGDTSNQPQHF
V gene: TRBV7-2; clone size: many; D gene: TRBD1; J gene: TRBJ1-2; CDR3 DNA: TGTGCCAGCAGCTTACCACGAGACAGGGGGGAATTGGATGACTATGGCTACACCTTC; CDR3 protein: CASSLPRDRGELDDYGYTF
V gene: TRBV20-1; clone size: .; D gene: .; J gene: TRBJ2-5; CDR3 DNA: TGCAGTGCCAGCCAGGGGCAAGAGACCCAGTACTTC; CDR3 protein: CSASQGQETQYF
V gene: TRBV7-2; clone size: many; D gene: .; J gene: TRBJ2-2; CDR3 DNA: TGTGCCAGCAGCTTAGGAGGGGCCATGGGGGGGGAGCTGTTTTTT; CDR3 protein: CASSLGGAMGGELFF
V gene: TRBV5-6; clone size: many; D gene: TRBD1; J gene: TRBJ2-7; CDR3 DNA: TGTGCCAGCAGCCTAACAGGGGGCTACGAGCAGTACTTC; CDR3 protein: CASSLTGGYEQYF
V gene: TRBV20-1; clone size: few; D gene: .; J gene: TRBJ1-1; CDR3 DNA: TGCAGTGCTAGAGATACCTACACTGAAGCTTTCTTT; CDR3 protein: CSARDTYTEAFF
V gene: TRBV20-1; clone size: few; D gene: .; J gene: TRBJ2-3; CDR3 DNA: TGCAGTGCTTACGGAAGCACTAGCACAGATACGCAGTATTTT; CDR3 protein: CSAYGSTSTDTQYF
V gene: TRBV18; clone size: .; D gene: TRBD1; J gene: TRBJ1-5; CDR3 DNA: TGTGCCAACTCACCGGCGACAGGGCCTGGCCAGCCCCAGCATTTT; CDR3 protein: CANSPATGPGQPQHF
V gene: TRBV6-5; clone size: many; D gene: TRBD1; J gene: TRBJ2-1; CDR3 DNA: TGTGCCAGCAGTTTAGGGACAGGGTACTACAATGAGCAGTTCTTC; CDR3 protein: CASSLGTGYYNEQFF
V gene: TRBV28; clone size: many; D gene: TRBD1; J gene: TRBJ2-2; CDR3 DNA: TGTGCCAGCAGTTTTCCCGTCGGGACAGGGGTAACCGGGGAGCTGTTTTTT; CDR3 protein: CASSFPVGTGVTGELFF
V gene: TRBV5-1; clone size: .; D gene: .; J gene: TRBJ1-6; CDR3 DNA: TGCGCCAGCAGCTTGGACACCGTAAGGGGTTCACCCCTCCACTTT; CDR3 protein: CASSLDTVRGSPLHF
V gene: TRBV12-3/TRBV12-4; clone size: .; D gene: .; J gene: TRBJ1-3; CDR3 DNA: TGTGCCAGCAGTTTAGATTCATCTTCTGGAAACACCATATATTTT; CDR3 protein: CASSLDSSSGNTIYF
V gene: TRBV5-1; clone size: .; D gene: TRBD1; J gene: TRBJ2-7; CDR3 DNA: TGCGCCAGCAGCACCGGGACAGAGGGTAGCGAGCAGTACTTC; CDR3 protein: CASSTGTEGSEQYF
V gene: TRBV12-3/TRBV12-4; clone size: .; D gene: TRBD1; J gene: TRBJ2-7; CDR3 DNA: TGTGCCAGCAGTTTCCGGACAGGGCCCTACGAGCAGTACTTC; CDR3 protein: CASSFRTGPYEQYF
V gene: TRBV7-2; clone size: many; D gene: .; J gene: TRBJ1-1; CDR3 DNA: TGTGCCAGCAGACCAGGACCTGAAGCTTTCTTT; CDR3 protein: CASRPGPEAFF
V gene: TRBV5-1; clone size: few; D gene: TRBD1; J gene: TRBJ1-2; CDR3 DNA: TGCGCCAGCAGCGTGGACAGGGGTCGGGACTATGGCTACACCTTC; CDR3 protein: CASSVDRGRDYGYTF
V gene: TRBV28; clone size: many; D gene: TRBD1; J gene: TRBJ2-3; CDR3 DNA: TGTGCCAGCAGTCTACGGACAGGGGGATTACCAGATACGCAGTATTTT; CDR3 protein: CASSLRTGGLPDTQYF
V gene: TRBV7-2; clone size: many; D gene: TRBD1; J gene: TRBJ1-6; CDR3 DNA: TGTGCCAGCAGCTTAGTAGGGGGCGGGAGTTCACCCCTCCACTTT; CDR3 protein: CASSLVGGGSSPLHF
V gene: TRBV29-1; clone size: .; D gene: .; J gene: TRBJ2-5; CDR3 DNA: TGCAGCCTCGGACAGAACCAAGAGACCCAGTACTTC; CDR3 protein: CSLGQNQETQYF
V gene: TRBV6-5; clone size: few; D gene: TRBD1; J gene: TRBJ1-5; CDR3 DNA: TGTGCCAGCAGTCGGACAGGGCATCAGCCCCAGCATTTT; CDR3 protein: CASSRTGHQPQHF
V gene: TRBV20-1; clone size: few; D gene: .; J gene: TRBJ1-5; CDR3 DNA: TGCAGTGCTAGTTCCAGGGGCAATCAGCCCCAGCATTTT; CDR3 protein: CSASSRGNQPQHF
V gene: TRBV10-2; clone size: few; D gene: .; J gene: TRBJ1-2; CDR3 DNA: TGCGCCAGCGGTGCCCAGGACTATGGCTACACCTTC; CDR3 protein: CASGAQDYGYTF
V gene: TRBV2; clone size: many; D gene: .; J gene: TRBJ2-7; CDR3 DNA: TGTGCCAGCAGTGAAAGGAGGCTCTACGAGCAGTACTTC; CDR3 protein: CASSERRLYEQYF
V gene: TRBV7-4; clone size: .; D gene: TRBD1; J gene: TRBJ2-7; CDR3 DNA: TGTGCCAGCAGCTTAGCGGGAGTTTTGCAACAGGGGTCGTCCTACGAGCAGTACTTC; CDR3 protein: CASSLAGVLQQGSSYEQYF
V gene: TRBV7-2; clone size: many; D gene: .; J gene: TRBJ1-6; CDR3 DNA: TGTGCCAGCAGCCCCGGCGGGGACGGGGGTAATTCACCCCTCCACTTT; CDR3 protein: CASSPGGDGGNSPLHF
V gene: TRBV12-3/TRBV12-4; clone size: few; D gene: .; J gene: TRBJ1-5; CDR3 DNA: TGTGCCAGCAGTTTAACAGGGCGGTATAGCAATCAGCCCCAGCATTTT; CDR3 protein: CASSLTGRYSNQPQHF
V gene: TRBV4-3; clone size: many; D gene: .; J gene: TRBJ1-6; CDR3 DNA: TGCGCCAGCAGCCAAGAATGGTGGGCCGAGGGTTCACCCCTCCACTTT; CDR3 protein: CASSQEWWAEGSPLHF
V gene: TRBV25-1; clone size: .; D gene: .; J gene: TRBJ1-6; CDR3 DNA: TGTGCCAGCAGTGAACAGGGCACTAATAATTCACCCCTCCACTTT; CDR3 protein: CASSEQGTNNSPLHF
V gene: TRBV2; clone size: once; D gene: .; J gene: TRBJ2-6; CDR3 DNA: TGTGCCAGCAGTGAGAACAGGTCTGGGGCCAACGTCCTGACTTTC; CDR3 protein: CASSENRSGANVLTF
V gene: TRBV2; clone size: many; D gene: .; J gene: TRBJ2-1; CDR3 DNA: TGTGCCAGCAGTGAATGGGTCGTTGGCGGGGCAGCCTACAATGAGCAGTTCTTC; CDR3 protein: CASSEWVVGGAAYNEQFF
V gene: TRBV27; clone size: many; D gene: .; J gene: TRBJ1-1; CDR3 DNA: TGTGCCAGCAGTTTAGCCAGGAACACTGAAGCTTTCTTT; CDR3 protein: CASSLARNTEAFF
V gene: TRBV7-2; clone size: many; D gene: .; J gene: TRBJ2-1; CDR3 DNA: TGTGCCAGCAGGAAAAGAGGCCGGGGTAGCAATGAGCAGTTCTTC; CDR3 protein: CASRKRGRGSNEQFF